The 14 T cell receptor beta chains listed next were all sequenced from one sample in a study of Graves' ophthalmopathy and Graves' hyperthyroidism. Amplifying from RNA transcripts, the study obtained TCR beta CDR3 regions. First-round RT-PCR relied on HTBI primers, and a second-round multiplex PCR came next. From the multiplex PCR reads, TCRdb called clonotypes with MiXCR, one entry per CDR3 protein. This table has just over 400,000 distinct CDR3 sequences, roughly 20% appearing once. Sequences were obtained from peripheral blood. The receptors here all came from a woman under 30 with stable Graves' hyperthyroidism.

Many counts were recorded for this clonotype. The rearrangement joins TRBV12-3 or TRBV12-4 to TRBJ1-5; D may be TRBD1 (5 bases). The CDR3 has 13 amino acids. The V end lost 3 bases, the J end lost 7 bases, and 10 bases lay between the germline ends. This CDR3 is CASSFSRGQPQHF. For the CDR3, the DNA is TGTGCCAGCAGTTTTAGCCGGGGGCAGCCCCAGCATTTT.

The chain uses TRBV12-3 or TRBV12-4 and TRBJ2-5, with D possibly being TRBD1 (5 bases). The CDR3 loop spans 14 amino acids. The V and J ends lost 6 bases and 0 bases respectively, with 11 bases between them. The CDR3 sequence is CASRKLGDQETQYF. CDR3 DNA sequence: TGTGCCAGCAGGAAGTTAGGGGACCAAGAGACCCAGTACTTC.

With regard to this clonotype: At one end, the junction sequence differs from germline, possibly due to a read error. The rearrangement uses TRBV12-3 or TRBV12-4 and TRBJ1-5, with unresolved D. The CDR3 is made up of 16 amino acids. CDR3 residues: CATSALNWEMDQPQHF. Written as DNA, the CDR3 is TGTGCCACCAGTGCCTTGAATTGGGAAATGGATCAGCCCCAGCATTTT.

Notes on this clonotype: Germline and junction disagree at one end, which may indicate a read error. This chain connects TRBV5-5 to TRBJ2-7; D unresolved. CDR3 length equals 15 residues. Germline-derived CDR1 and CDR2 are SGHKS and YYEKEE (reference sequence). CDR3 residues: CASSLAFGSSYELYF. CDR3 coding DNA: TGTGCCAGCAGCTTGGCTTTTGGTAGTTCCTACGAGCTGTACTTC.

This clonotype showed up many times. The chain uses TRBV4-1 and TRBJ2-7, with D possibly being TRBD1 or TRBD2 (5 bases each). The CDR3 runs 15 residues. Trimming removed 0 bases from V and 2 bases from J, with 11 bases in between. The germline gives CDR1 MGHRA, CDR2 YSYEKL. In nucleotides, the CDR3 is TGCGCCAGCAGCCAAGATTTCCCGGGGCCCTACGAGCAGTACTTC. Amino acids: CASSQDFPGPYEQYF.

Comments on this clonotype: A much larger clone is a single base away; this may be a read error. Written as DNA, the CDR3 is TGCGCCAGCAGCGGACGGGACAGGGGGAGATCGGGGGAGAACACCGGGGAGCTGTTTTTT. It specifies CASSGRDRGRSGENTGELFF. This sequence joins TRBV5-1 and TRBJ2-2; 11 nucleotides line up with TRBD1. V dropped 4 bases and J dropped 1; count of bases not matched to a gene: 15. CDR3 length equals 20 residues. Germline CDR1 is SGHRS and CDR2 is YFSETQ.

This clonotype showed up many times. The V call is TRBV4-1, the J call TRBJ1-1; D possibly corresponds to TRBD1 (6 bases). V was cut by 3 bases and J by 1 base, with 12 bases left in between. Germline lookup yields CDR1 MGHRA and CDR2 YSYEKL. The CDR3 loop spans 15 amino acids. In DNA form, the CDR3 reads TGCGCCAGCAGCCACCTGGACAGCCCGAACACTGAAGCTTTCTTT. Protein sequence: CASSHLDSPNTEAFF.

This clonotype has just a few counts. V and J are TRBV6-5 and TRBJ2-7, with 8 bases identical to TRBD1. The junction had 9 bases not matched to a gene; V was cut back by 0 bases and J by 5 bases. In germline, CDR1 is MNHEY, CDR2 SVGAGI. This CDR3 has 16 residues. CDR3 loop: CASSYSARTGMDEQYF. Written as DNA, the CDR3 is TGTGCCAGCAGTTACTCCGCCCGGACAGGGATGGACGAGCAGTACTTC.

This clonotype has a count of ten or more. V gene TRBV24-1 combines with J gene TRBJ2-4; 7 bases fit TRBD1. The CDR3 is 18 amino acids. J lost 0 bases, V lost 3 bases, and 10 bases had no gene match. Per the germline V gene, CDR1 is KGHDR and CDR2 is SFDVKD. CDR3 sequence: CATSDARTGLIAKNIQYF. CDR3 bases: TGTGCCACCAGTGATGCTCGGACAGGCCTGATAGCCAAAAACATTCAGTACTTC.

This sequence joins TRBV11-1 and TRBJ2-7; 8 nucleotides align to TRBD1. Germline V gene lookup returns CDR1 SGHAT and CDR2 FQDESV (reference sequence). The trim removed 5 bases at V and 2 bases at J, leaving 11 bases unmatched. The length of the CDR3 is 16 residues. CDR3 in amino acids: CASSPEGQGIPYEQYF. Written as DNA, the CDR3 is TGTGCCAGCAGCCCGGAAGGACAGGGTATACCCTACGAGCAGTACTTC.

In its sample, this clonotype was seen many times. CDR3 amino acids: CAIGTGTGGTDTQYF. CDR3 coding DNA: TGTGCCATCGGAACCGGGACAGGGGGCACAGATACGCAGTATTTT. This chain joins TRBV10-3 and TRBJ2-3; 10 nucleotides match TRBD1. Looked up from germline, CDR1 is ENHRY and CDR2 is SYGVKD. V shed 8 bases and J 1 base; nucleotides not matched to a gene: 6. The CDR3 runs to 15 residues.

This clonotype was found many times. The chain is built from TRBV4-3 and TRBJ2-2, with 8 bases matching TRBD2. The CDR3 spans 17 residues. Germline CDR1 LGHNA, CDR2 YSLEER. The J segment lost 4 bases and the V segment lost 5 bases, leaving 12 bases of the junction unmatched. The CDR3 loop reads CASSGLVAGLSTGELFF. As DNA, the CDR3 is TGCGCCAGCAGCGGTTTAGTAGCGGGACTGAGCACCGGGGAGCTGTTTTTT.

This clonotype has a count of ten or more. The chain joins TRBV6-4 to TRBJ1-5, with D unresolved. The V and J ends lost 6 bases and 2 bases respectively, with 14 bases between them. The germline V gene encodes CDR1 MRHNA and CDR2 SNTAGT. The CDR3 is made up of 15 amino acids. The chain's CDR3 is CASRLPSTGNQPQHF. The CDR3 DNA follows: TGTGCCAGCAGGCTCCCTTCCACGGGCAATCAGCCCCAGCATTTT.

This clonotype was counted at least ten times. The junction shows a germline mismatch at one end, possibly a read error. V and J are TRBV29-1 and TRBJ2-4; 9 nucleotides agree with TRBD1. The germline V gene encodes CDR1 SQVTM and CDR2 ANQGSEA. The CDR3 is 17 residues long. The DNA of the CDR3 is TGCAGCGTCGCAAACGTCCCGGGACAGGGTCGTAGGAACATTAAGTACTTC. Translation gives CSVANVPGQGRRNIKYF.